What follows are 21 T cell receptor beta chains derived from one specimen sequenced in a study of shared clonotypes between healthy human individuals. Produced via immunoSEQ multiplex PCR; TCRdb's table is partial and in-frame only. The repertoire has around 200,000 clones, 65% to 70% of them found once; the top ten carry less than 11%. The sequenced sample was memory CD4+ T cells sorted from blood. Subset: CD45RA-negative fraction. The receptor set was obtained from a man aged 30-40 years in good health.

The rearrangement links TRBV10-1 to TRBJ2-1, with D possibly matching TRBD1 (5 bases). The CDR3 spans 13 residues. With 6 bases removed from V and 1 base from J, the gap between germline ends came to 7 bases. Germline V gene data show CDR1 as WNHNN and CDR2 as SYGVQD (reference sequence). CDR3 nucleotides: TGCGCCAGCAGCAGGGAATCCTACAATGAGCAGTTCTTC. Translating gives CASSRESYNEQFF.

The rearrangement links TRBV7-6 to TRBJ2-7; either TRBD1 or TRBD2 may supply D (5 bases each). This CDR3 comprises 15 residues. Germline lookup yields CDR1 SGHVS and CDR2 FNYEAQ. The V and J ends lost 4 bases and 0 bases respectively, with 13 bases between them. The CDR3 reads CASSWGDSTSYEQYF. CDR3 in DNA: TGTGCCAGCAGCTGGGGAGACAGCACCTCCTACGAGCAGTACTTC.

This CDR3 is CASRRTGLHHEQYF. The CDR3 nucleotides are TGTGCCAGCAGGCGGACGGGACTCCACCACGAGCAGTACTTC. The chain links TRBV27 to TRBJ2-7; D perhaps matches TRBD2 (6 bases). The V and J ends lost 6 bases and 5 bases respectively, with 17 bases between them. CDR1 and CDR2 (germline): MNHEY, SMNVEV (reference sequence). This CDR3 has 14 residues.

The chain combines TRBV5-6 with TRBJ1-1; 7 bases line up with TRBD1. Germline lookup yields CDR1 SGHDT and CDR2 YYEEEE. V dropped 2 bases and J dropped 3; count of bases not matched to a gene: 7. The CDR3 spans 15 residues. The chain's CDR3 is CASSLQGPGDTEAFF. The CDR3 DNA sequence: TGTGCCAGCAGCTTACAGGGGCCTGGGGACACTGAAGCTTTCTTT.

This clone has more than one count but fewer than ten. This chain joins TRBV27 and TRBJ2-1; 8 nucleotides match TRBD2. This CDR3 comprises 14 residues. The germline gives CDR1 MNHEY, CDR2 SMNVEV (reference sequence). Unmatched junction bases numbered 9, after V lost 5 bases and J lost 9 bases. CDR3 amino acids: CASSDFGTSIEQFF. The CDR3, as DNA: TGTGCCAGCAGTGACTTTGGGACTAGTATTGAGCAGTTCTTC.

The DNA of the CDR3 is TGTGCCAGCTCCCAACAGGGCCTCCTGAACACCGGGGAGCTGTTTTTT. Translation gives CASSQQGLLNTGELFF. This chain uses TRBV18 with TRBJ2-2, with a weak D call TRBD1 (6 bases). CDR3 length equals 16 residues. The V and J ends lost 6 bases and 1 base respectively, with 15 bases between them. Germline lookup yields CDR1 KGHSH and CDR2 LQKENI.

V and J are TRBV11-2 and TRBJ1-3; no reliable D call. V was cut by 0 bases and J by 10 bases, with 13 bases left in between. This CDR3 spans 14 amino acids. The germline CDR1 and CDR2 sequences are SGHAT and FQNNGV. CDR3 bases: TGTGCCAGCAGCTTAGACTCCATAGGCTGGACCATATATTTT. The encoded protein is CASSLDSIGWTIYF.

Regarding this clone: Other nucleotide sequences from this sample produce the same CDR3. The chain is built from TRBV7-9 and TRBJ1-1; 7 nucleotides agree with TRBD1. In germline, CDR1 is SEHNR, CDR2 FQNEAQ (reference sequence). The V and J ends lost 5 bases and 4 bases, in that order; junction bases with no gene match: 4. The CDR3 extends over 13 amino acids. The CDR3, as DNA: TGTGCCAGCAGCACCCGACAGGGCACTGAAGCTTTCTTT. This translates into CASSTRQGTEAFF.

The chain has TRBV7-9 and TRBJ1-5; 7 positions agree with TRBD1. Trimming cost V 5 bases and J 7 bases; bases outside gene matches: 14. This CDR3 has 16 amino acids. Germline V CDR1 and CDR2: SEHNR, FQNEAQ (reference sequence). The CDR3 DNA reads as TGTGCCAGCAGCATAAGCCGAGACAGGGAACCCCAGCCCCAGCATTTT. Protein sequence: CASSISRDREPQPQHF.

The chain is built from TRBV25-1 and TRBJ2-7, with unresolved D. V gave up 6 bases and J gave up 1 base, with 16 bases separating them. CDR1 is MGHDK, CDR2 SYGVNS, per germline. The length of the CDR3 is 15 residues. The CDR3 reads CASRGSGVESYEQYF. The CDR3 bases are TGTGCCAGCAGGGGATCTGGCGTAGAGTCCTACGAGCAGTACTTC.

This clone has more than one count but fewer than ten. This rearrangement joins TRBV5-1 to TRBJ1-4, with 7 bases lining up with TRBD1. The J segment lost 8 bases and the V segment lost 0 bases, leaving 4 bases of the junction unmatched. This CDR3 region has 14 residues. The germline V gene has CDR1 SGHRS and CDR2 YFSETQ. The CDR3 loop is CASSLGQGGEKLFF. The CDR3 DNA reads as TGCGCCAGCAGCTTGGGGCAGGGGGGAGAAAAACTGTTTTTT.

The gene calls are TRBV2 and TRBJ1-2, with D maybe TRBD1 (5 bases). The CDR3 runs 15 residues. V lost 6 bases and J lost 7, with 21 bases in between. Germline values: CDR1 SNHLY, CDR2 FYNNEI. The CDR3 coding sequence is TGTGCCAGCAGAGGGACGGCCGGAGGTGGGGGTGGCTACACCTTC. Translated: CASRGTAGGGGGYTF.

This clone was seen only once. One junction end does not reproduce the germline sequence, and a read error may be involved. The CDR3 DNA sequence: TGTGCTAGCAGCTTACAGCCAGGGGTCGCCGGGGAGCTGTTTTTT. This encodes CASSLQPGVAGELFF. The gene calls are TRBV7-7 and TRBJ2-2, with a tentative D call TRBD1 (6 bases). Germline values: CDR1 SSHAT, CDR2 FNYEAQ (reference sequence). The CDR3 is 15 residues long.

This rearrangement joins TRBV27 to TRBJ2-1; 8 bases are shared with TRBD1. Trimming cost V 6 bases and J 6 bases; bases outside gene matches: 10. This CDR3 region has 15 residues. Germline CDR1 is MNHEY and CDR2 is SMNVEV (reference sequence). CDR3 bases: TGTGCCAGCAGAGAGGCCAGGGGGCTAGTCAATGAGCAGTTCTTC. As protein: CASREARGLVNEQFF.

This sequence joins TRBV18 and TRBJ1-2; D gene unclear. The V gene's germline CDR1 is KGHSH and CDR2 LQKENI. The V gene lost 0 bases and the J gene lost 5 bases, with 10 bases spanning the gap. The CDR3 is 14 amino acids. This CDR3 is CASSPPGSAYGYTF. As DNA, the CDR3 is TGTGCCAGCTCACCACCGGGAAGTGCTTATGGCTACACCTTC.

V is TRBV10-3 and J is TRBJ2-3; 8 nucleotides align to TRBD1. J lost 3 bases, V lost 3 bases, and 5 bases had no gene match. CDR3 size: 15 residues. Germline values: CDR1 ENHRY, CDR2 SYGVKD. The CDR3 DNA reads TGTGCCATCAGTGAACCGGGACAGGCAACAGATACGCAGTATTTT. Its protein is CAISEPGQATDTQYF.

V is TRBV7-2 and J is TRBJ1-3, with a possible D match to TRBD1 (5 bases). The CDR3 consists of 17 residues. Trimming took 1 base from V and 0 from J, leaving 13 bases between them. Germline V gene data show CDR1 as SGHTA and CDR2 as FQGNSA. The chain's CDR3 is CASSLGPGPRSGNTIYF. Written as DNA, the CDR3 is TGTGCCAGCAGCTTAGGACCGGGACCGCGCTCTGGAAACACCATATATTTT.

The table lists this clone with a count of one. This chain links TRBV7-3 with TRBJ2-3, with a weak D call TRBD1 (7 bases). Germline assignment: CDR1 SGHTA and CDR2 FQGTGA. Between the trimmed V and J ends, which lost 5 bases and 3 bases, there was a span of 18 bases. The CDR3 covers 16 residues. The CDR3 spells CASSQHRGGGTDTQYF. The DNA of the CDR3 is TGTGCCAGCAGCCAACACAGGGGAGGAGGAACAGATACGCAGTATTTT.

The chain has TRBV7-9 and TRBJ1-4; 7 bases match TRBD1. J was trimmed by 4 bases and V by 5 bases; bases with no gene match: 4. The germline gives CDR1 SEHNR, CDR2 FQNEAQ (reference sequence). The CDR3 length is 14 residues. CDR3 protein: CASSPGQINEKLFF. CDR3 nucleotide sequence: TGTGCCAGCAGCCCGGGACAGATTAATGAAAAACTGTTTTTT.

The chain is built from TRBV29-1 and TRBJ2-1, with TRBD2 matching over 13 bases. This CDR3 region has 18 residues. V shed 7 bases, J shed 2 bases, and the junction held 14 bases outside the gene matches. The germline gives CDR1 SQVTM, CDR2 ANQGSEA. The CDR3 sequence is CSATGLAGRTPPYNEQFF. The CDR3 region has the DNA TGCAGCGCAACGGGACTAGCGGGACGGACCCCCCCCTACAATGAGCAGTTCTTC.

This clone was detected only a few times. The chain is built from TRBV19 and TRBJ2-2; 9 bases agree with TRBD1. The V gene end was trimmed by 6 bases and the J gene end by 2 bases; junction bases not matched to a gene: 7. Per the germline V gene, CDR1 is LNHDA and CDR2 is SQIVND (reference sequence). There are 16 residues in the CDR3. The CDR3 sequence: CASRTPGQGNTGELFF. The DNA for the CDR3 is TGTGCCAGTAGGACACCGGGACAGGGAAACACCGGGGAGCTGTTTTTT.